A single sample is the source of the 31 T cell receptor beta chains below, sequenced in a study of cytomegalovirus exposure and HLA in healthy donors. A multiplex PCR was run with 60 Vbeta primers and 13 Jbeta primers. Libraries were prepared by immunoSEQ multiplex PCR; TCRdb keeps only in-frame clonotypes and omits some of them. The sample lists around 160,000 clones; over 75% were seen once. The sample was PBMCs. Every receptor here comes from a man younger than 30 in good health and CMV-seropositive.

The chain uses TRBV27 and TRBJ2-7; 7 nucleotides line up with TRBD1. This CDR3 contains 16 residues. Unmatched junction bases numbered 11, after V lost 5 bases and J lost 1 base. The germline V gene encodes CDR1 MNHEY and CDR2 SMNVEV (reference sequence). The CDR3 DNA follows: TGTGCCAGCAGTACAGGGGCGCCTTTTAGTTCCTACGAGCAGTACTTC. Translating it yields CASSTGAPFSSYEQYF.

This sequence joins TRBV4-1 and TRBJ1-3; D gene ambiguous. The CDR3 consists of 17 residues. Germline CDR1 MGHRA, CDR2 YSYEKL. V lost 4 bases and J 0 bases, leaving 16 bases between the germline ends. The CDR3 loop is CASSPSGRPDSGNTIYF. CDR3 nucleotide sequence: TGCGCCAGCAGCCCCTCCGGGAGACCCGACTCTGGAAACACCATATATTTT.

The rearrangement joins TRBV6-5 to TRBJ1-6, with TRBD1 as a possible D gene (5 bases). The CDR3 has 15 residues. Germline V CDR1 and CDR2: MNHEY, SVGAGI. V was clipped by 5 bases and J by 9 bases, with 17 bases between them. Written as DNA, the CDR3 is TGTGCCAGCAGTAGTACGGAGGGGCGGAGTTCACCCCTCCACTTT. As protein: CASSSTEGRSSPLHF.

The chain has TRBV2 and TRBJ1-2; D uncertain. From germline, CDR1 is SNHLY and CDR2 FYNNEI. The length of the CDR3 is 11 residues. With 7 bases removed from V and 4 bases from J, the gap between germline ends came to 7 bases. In nucleotides, the CDR3 is TGTGCCAGCACCGGCGGCTATGGCTACACCTTC. Its protein is CASTGGYGYTF.

This chain links TRBV27 with TRBJ2-3; 10 nucleotides agree with TRBD2. The germline V gene encodes CDR1 MNHEY and CDR2 SMNVEV (reference sequence). CDR3 size: 16 residues. V lost 7 bases, J lost 2 bases, and 9 bases stayed unmatched. The CDR3 reads CASTPVAGGPTDTQYF. DNA for the CDR3: TGTGCCAGCACCCCTGTAGCGGGGGGCCCCACAGATACGCAGTATTTT.

The V and J genes are TRBV19 and TRBJ2-1; D is unresolved. Germline values: CDR1 LNHDA, CDR2 SQIVND (reference sequence). V lost 4 bases and J lost 3, with 10 bases in between. This CDR3 is 14 amino acids long. The CDR3 region is CASSKTNGYNEQFF. The CDR3 region has the DNA TGTGCCAGTAGTAAGACAAACGGCTACAATGAGCAGTTCTTC.

The rearrangement uses TRBV2 and TRBJ2-7; TRBD1 matches 8 bases. The CDR3 contains 16 residues. J gave up 4 bases and V 2 bases, and 10 bases lay outside the gene matches. Germline CDR1 and CDR2: SNHLY and FYNNEI. This CDR3 reads CASSEQGADQLYEQYF. The CDR3 DNA sequence: TGTGCCAGCAGTGAACAGGGGGCCGACCAACTTTACGAGCAGTACTTC.

This clone was found a few times. This chain connects TRBV7-2 to TRBJ1-2; 8 positions agree with TRBD1. V lost 6 bases to trimming and J lost 4 bases; unmatched junction nucleotides: 4. Germline CDR1 is SGHTA and CDR2 is FQGNSA. The CDR3 is made up of 13 amino acids. The CDR3 sequence is CASSQQGGYGYTF. CDR3 coding DNA: TGTGCCAGCAGTCAACAGGGGGGCTATGGCTACACCTTC.

The chain recombines TRBV5-4 with TRBJ2-4; TRBD1 agrees at 9 bases. Per germline, CDR1 SGHNT and CDR2 YYREEE (reference sequence). After removal of 3 bases from V and 7 bases from J, the junction contained 2 bases not matched to a gene. The CDR3 is 13 residues long. CDR3: CASSSGQGNIQYF. As DNA, the CDR3 is TGTGCCAGCAGCTCAGGACAGGGGAACATTCAGTACTTC.

The chain combines TRBV2 with TRBJ2-3; D ambiguous. The germline CDR1 and CDR2 sequences are SNHLY and FYNNEI. V was cut by 4 bases and J by 4 bases, with 6 bases left in between. CDR3 length equals 12 residues. CDR3 residues: CASSVVADTQYF. As DNA, the CDR3 is TGTGCCAGCAGTGTAGTGGCAGATACGCAGTATTTT. The entire variable domain, with the rest obtained from reference TRBV2 and TRBJ2-3, is as follows: EPEVTQTPSHQVTQMGQEVILRCVPISNHLYFYWYRQILGQKVEFLVSFYNNEISEKSEIFDDQFSVERPDGSNFTLKIRSTKLEDSAMYFCASSVVADTQYFGPGTRLTVL.

This clone was picked up a small number of times. The V and J genes are TRBV12-5 and TRBJ1-1, with D perhaps matching TRBD1 (6 bases). Germline V gene lookup returns CDR1 LGHNT and CDR2 FRNRAP. There are 13 residues in the CDR3. Trimming took off 5 bases at V and 1 base at J, with 8 bases between the two ends. The CDR3 sequence: CASGPQGNTEAFF. CDR3 sequence (DNA): TGTGCTAGTGGTCCACAGGGGAACACTGAAGCTTTCTTT.

This clone appeared a few times. The genes are TRBV9 and TRBJ2-7; 7 bases align to TRBD1. Germline CDR1 reads SGDLS; CDR2 reads YYNGEE. V gave up 4 bases and J gave up 4 bases; unmatched junction bases: 8. CDR3 length: 14 amino acids. The CDR3 loop is CASSPKGTAYEQYF. The DNA of the CDR3 is TGTGCCAGCAGCCCCAAGGGGACAGCTTACGAGCAGTACTTC.

The V gene is TRBV4-3, the J gene TRBJ1-6; no clear D gene. Germline assignment: CDR1 LGHNA and CDR2 YSLEER. Between the trimmed V and J ends, which lost 1 base and 10 bases, there was a span of 14 bases. The CDR3 extends over 15 amino acids. CDR3 in amino acids: CASSQASGPLSPLHF. CDR3 DNA sequence: TGCGCCAGCAGCCAAGCTTCAGGTCCACTCTCACCCCTCCACTTT.

The chain couples TRBV10-2 to TRBJ2-1, with a tentative D call TRBD1 (6 bases). Germline V lookup: CDR1 WSHSY, CDR2 SAAADI. This CDR3 has 13 residues. The V end lost 6 bases, the J end lost 0 bases, and 6 bases lay between the germline ends. CDR3 in DNA: TGCGCCAGCAGGGACAGCTCCTACAATGAGCAGTTCTTC. It codes for CASRDSSYNEQFF.

This clone occurred once. The chain carries TRBV30 and TRBJ1-2; D might be TRBD1 (6 bases). CDR3 length: 14 residues. The germline V gene encodes CDR1 GTSNPN and CDR2 SVGIG (reference sequence). Trimming cost V 1 base and J 3 bases, with 12 bases left between them. CDR3 protein: CAWSETGDDYGYTF. The CDR3 DNA is TGTGCCTGGAGTGAGACAGGCGACGACTATGGCTACACCTTC.

The rearrangement uses TRBV11-2 and TRBJ1-2; D not certain. The V and J ends lost 5 bases and 3 bases respectively, with 13 bases between them. The CDR3 loop spans 14 amino acids. The V gene's germline CDR1 is SGHAT and CDR2 FQNNGV. The DNA of the CDR3 is TGTGCCAGCAGCATTAGCGGAACTCACTATGGCTACACCTTC. This codes for CASSISGTHYGYTF. Full variable domain (missing parts from reference TRBV11-2 and TRBJ1-2): EAGVAQSPRYKIIEKRQSVAFWCNPISGHATLYWYQQILGQGPKLLIQFQNNGVVDDSQLPKDRFSAERLKGVDSTLKIQPAKLEDSAVYLCASSISGTHYGYTFGSGTRLTVV.

The rearrangement joins TRBV18 to TRBJ2-7; 7 nucleotides match TRBD1. With 3 bases clipped from V and 5 bases from J, the junction kept 7 bases outside the gene matches. Germline CDR1 KGHSH, CDR2 LQKENI. This CDR3 has 14 residues. In DNA form, the CDR3 reads TGTGCCAGCTCACCCCAGACAGGGAACGACGAGCAGTACTTC. This translates into CASSPQTGNDEQYF.

The chain combines TRBV6-5 with TRBJ1-4; D remains unclear. Germline V CDR1 and CDR2: MNHEY, SVGAGI. The CDR3 covers 15 residues. Trimming removed 6 bases from V and 6 bases from J, with 17 bases in between. The CDR3 is CASSPSRGSYEKLFF. The CDR3 region has the DNA TGTGCCAGCAGCCCAAGCAGAGGAAGTTATGAAAAACTGTTTTTT.

This clone was picked up a small number of times. This sequence joins TRBV6-1 and TRBJ1-5; D is uncertain. V lost 3 bases and J lost 5, with 5 bases in between. Germline-derived CDR1 and CDR2 are MNHNS and SASEGT. The CDR3 totals 12 residues. For the CDR3, the DNA is TGTGCCAGCAGTGACCAGTATCAGCCCCAGCATTTT. Translating it yields CASSDQYQPQHF.

The chain links TRBV29-1 to TRBJ1-2, with 8 bases lining up with TRBD1. CDR3 length equals 16 residues. The V and J ends lost 3 bases and 9 bases, in that order; junction bases with no gene match: 18. Germline-derived CDR1 and CDR2 are SQVTM and ANQGSEA. The CDR3 region has the DNA TGCAGCGTTGACAATTCCGAGACAGGGGAAATATACAGCTACACCTTC. Translating it yields CSVDNSETGEIYSYTF.

In this sample, this clone turned up a few times. V is TRBV5-6 and J is TRBJ1-5; tentatively, D is TRBD1 (5 bases). Germline lookup yields CDR1 SGHDT and CDR2 YYEEEE. V was clipped by 1 base and J by 0 bases, with 20 bases between them. This CDR3 is 19 amino acids long. CDR3 in amino acids: CASSLSQGVFGYSNQPQHF. The DNA of the CDR3 is TGTGCCAGCAGCTTGAGTCAGGGCGTTTTCGGCTATAGCAATCAGCCCCAGCATTTT.

The chain carries TRBV7-3 and TRBJ2-1, with 9 bases that match TRBD2. The CDR3 has 19 residues. The J segment lost 1 base and the V segment lost 5 bases, leaving 15 bases of the junction unmatched. Germline CDR1 SGHTA, CDR2 FQGTGA. CDR3 residues: CASSPLGAGGHGSYNEQFF. In DNA, the CDR3 is TGTGCCAGCAGCCCTCTGGGAGCGGGGGGTCACGGGTCCTACAATGAGCAGTTCTTC.

This chain connects TRBV6-5 to TRBJ1-1; TRBD1 might be the D (6 bases). The CDR3 covers 13 residues. Germline CDR1 reads MNHEY; CDR2 reads SVGAGI. Trimming took 2 bases from V and 7 from J, leaving 11 bases between them. The CDR3 sequence: CASSYPGTFEAFF. The CDR3 coding sequence is TGTGCCAGCAGTTACCCGGGGACATTTGAAGCTTTCTTT.

This clone has only one observation. CDR3 loop: CASSQDPGQGRATNEKLFF. The CDR3 DNA follows: TGTGCCAGCAGCCAAGATCCGGGACAGGGGAGAGCAACTAATGAAAAACTGTTTTTT. V and J are TRBV14 and TRBJ1-4; 10 nucleotides align to TRBD1. This CDR3 contains 19 residues. Trimming took 0 bases from V and 0 from J; bases not matched to a gene: 7. Germline V gene sequence: CDR1 SGHDN, CDR2 FVKESK.

The gene calls are TRBV5-6 and TRBJ2-2, with D unresolved. Trimming pared 2 bases from V and 8 bases from J, leaving 16 bases between. CDR3 size: 15 residues. From germline, CDR1 is SGHDT and CDR2 YYEEEE. The CDR3 region is CASSFAYPRVGELFF. The CDR3 region has the DNA TGTGCCAGCAGCTTCGCGTATCCCCGAGTAGGGGAGCTGTTTTTT. Variable domain in full (rest from reference TRBV5-6 and TRBJ2-2): DAGVTQSPTHLIKTRGQQVTLRCSPKSGHDTVSWYQQALGQGPQFIFQYYEEEERQRGNFPDRFSGHQFPNYSSELNVNALLLGDSALYLCASSFAYPRVGELFFGEGSRLTVL.

The chain links TRBV5-1 to TRBJ1-4, with D possibly TRBD1 on 6 matching bases. The CDR3 is 13 residues long. V was pared by 5 bases and J by 7 bases, with 12 bases between. Germline lookup yields CDR1 SGHRS and CDR2 YFSETQ. In DNA form, the CDR3 reads TGCGCCAGCAGTGCCGGGACACTTGAAAAACTGTTTTTT. As protein: CASSAGTLEKLFF.

The J gene is TRBJ2-5, the V gene TRBV2; TRBD1 agrees at 8 bases. Germline values: CDR1 SNHLY, CDR2 FYNNEI. Trimming took 2 bases from V and 2 from J; bases not matched to a gene: 1. The CDR3 runs 14 residues. DNA of the CDR3: TGTGCCAGCAGTGAACACAGGGGGCAAGAGACCCAGTACTTC. This codes for CASSEHRGQETQYF.

The rearrangement links TRBV29-1 to TRBJ2-2; D gene uncertain. V lost 0 bases to trimming and J lost 5 bases, with 7 bases between them. Germline CDR1 and CDR2: SQVTM and ANQGSEA. CDR3 length: 13 amino acids. CDR3: CSVEDSVTGELFF. Here the CDR3 DNA reads TGCAGCGTTGAAGATTCCGTTACCGGGGAGCTGTTTTTT.

The V and J genes are TRBV9 and TRBJ1-4; TRBD1 aligns across 7 bases. Germline assignment: CDR1 SGDLS and CDR2 YYNGEE. After removal of 3 bases from V and 0 bases from J, the junction contained 2 bases not matched to a gene. The length of the CDR3 is 15 residues. As DNA, the CDR3 is TGTGCCAGCAGCGCCGGACAGGCAACTAATGAAAAACTGTTTTTT. It encodes CASSAGQATNEKLFF.

The chain couples TRBV5-4 to TRBJ2-7, with 10 positions matching TRBD1. The ends lost 0 bases at V and 4 bases at J; junction bases unmatched: 1. CDR1 and CDR2 from the germline V gene are SGHNT and YYREEE (reference sequence). The CDR3 totals 14 residues. The CDR3 here is CASSLGQGAYEQYF. In DNA, the CDR3 is TGTGCCAGCAGCTTGGGACAGGGGGCTTACGAGCAGTACTTC.

V gene TRBV4-2 combines with J gene TRBJ2-3; TRBD2 aligns across 7 bases. V was pared by 3 bases and J by 7 bases, with 10 bases of the junction left unmatched. CDR3 length: 15 residues. Germline loops: CDR1 LGHNA, CDR2 YNFKEQ. CDR3 in amino acids: CASSHGLGGTYTQYF. Here the CDR3 DNA reads TGTGCCAGCAGCCACGGACTAGGCGGTACTTATACGCAGTATTTT.